The 6 T cell receptor beta chains presented below share a single source sample, sequenced in a study of shared clonotypes between healthy human individuals. Only in-frame clones appear in the TCRdb table, and some are missing; sequencing was by immunoSEQ multiplex PCR. The table has about 490,000 clones, 76% seen once. What was sequenced was PBMCs. The receptors originated from a woman between 40 and 55 years old in good health. Some clones in this sample may be carry-over from other donors' samples.

This clone was detected ten times or more. Other DNA sequences in the sample encode the same CDR3. This chain uses TRBV10-3 with TRBJ1-5; D remains unclear. The germline V gene encodes CDR1 ENHRY and CDR2 SYGVKD. Trimming cost V 3 bases and J 4 bases, with 7 bases left between them. This CDR3 is 13 amino acids long. CDR3 amino acids: CAISDQENQPQHF. The DNA of the CDR3 is TGTGCCATCAGTGATCAGGAGAATCAGCCCCAGCATTTT.

The rearrangement joins TRBV4-1 to TRBJ1-1; tentative D call: TRBD1 (5 bases). The germline gives CDR1 MGHRA, CDR2 YSYEKL. The CDR3 consists of 15 residues. Trimming cost V 5 bases and J 0 bases, with 13 bases left between them. CDR3 coding DNA: TGCGCCAGCAGCTCACCGGGACGGCTGAACACTGAAGCTTTCTTT. This sequence encodes CASSSPGRLNTEAFF.

This clone was detected a few times. The rearrangement links TRBV30 to TRBJ2-7, with 11 bases aligning to TRBD2. With V trimmed by 0 bases and J by 2 bases, 9 bases remained unmatched. Per germline, CDR1 GTSNPN and CDR2 SVGIG (reference sequence). The CDR3 is 17 residues long. CDR3 protein: CAWSVRASGRIAYEQYF. The CDR3 bases are TGTGCCTGGAGTGTACGAGCTAGCGGGAGGATCGCCTACGAGCAGTACTTC.

V usage is TRBV29-1 and J usage is TRBJ2-5; TRBD2 is a possible D gene (5 bases). V lost 3 bases to trimming and J lost 8 bases, with 22 bases between them. From germline, CDR1 is SQVTM and CDR2 ANQGSEA. This CDR3 has 15 amino acids. CDR3 nucleotide sequence: TGCAGCGTTGACTTTTCTTGGACGTCCGGGGAAACCCAGTACTTC. It encodes CSVDFSWTSGETQYF.

The genes are TRBV7-4 and TRBJ1-1; D call uncertain. Trimming removed 2 bases from V and 2 bases from J, with 0 bases in between. The CDR3 spans 11 residues. Germline assignment: CDR1 SGHVT and CDR2 SQSDAQ. CDR3 sequence: CASSLNTEAFF. CDR3 DNA sequence: TGTGCCAGCAGCTTAAACACTGAAGCTTTCTTT.

The sample holds many counts of this clone. This chain connects TRBV30 to TRBJ2-5; no clear D. The end of the DNA aligns better with TRBJ2-7, so the J call may be wrong. CDR1 is GTSNPN, CDR2 SVGIG, per germline (reference sequence). The CDR3 is 11 residues long. The chain's CDR3 is CAWERNYEQYF. The CDR3 bases are TGTGCCTGGGAACGTAACTACGAGCAGTACTTC.